This T cell receptor (beta chain) was found in a study of a mutant IDH1 vaccine in newly diagnosed glioma. The time point was: baseline, week 1 (first vaccination visit). This sample's treatment: pre-vaccination baseline after standard-of-care therapy. Sequencing used immunoSEQ multiplex PCR; TCRdb keeps in-frame clones, though not all of them. The sample contains tens of thousands of clones, over 60% of which appear only once. This clone showed up just once. The TCR sequence derives from a woman aged 40 to 50 with glioma. The sample consisted of PBMCs, taken from a glioma patient treated with radiotherapy, temozolomide or both.

The CDR3 coding sequence is TGTGCCAGCAGTGAGACAGGCATGAACACTGAAGCTTTCTTT. This codes for CASSETGMNTEAFF. J is TRBJ1-1 and V is TRBV2; D may be TRBD1 (6 bases). This CDR3 has 14 amino acids. Trimming left V 3 bases short and J 0 bases short, with 8 bases between. CDR1 and CDR2 (germline): SNHLY, FYNNEI.